This note documents a single T cell receptor (beta chain) sequence. The sample is drawn from a study of blood T cell repertoires in COVID-19. At the level of the study: Samples taken during acute and convalescent COVID-19 were collected in the United States, Italy and Spain. PBMCs, B-cell-depleted T cells, or T cells were the source of the cDNA or gDNA that made up the material.

As handled by the study authors: Amplification of reference gene primers was used by the study to estimate nucleated cell counts. Generated by immunoSEQ multiplex PCR, the TCRdb table keeps only in-frame clones and is missing some. From that table come the V and J calls and clone size; the DNA was used to work out D and trimming. The sample includes hundreds of thousands of clones, approximately 79% seen only once; the top ten take about 4%. The sequenced material came from peripheral blood. The source is a middle-aged woman with active or convalescent COVID-19.

In DNA, the CDR3 is TGTGCCTGGAGTAAGGCAGGGGAAGGGTACGAAGCTTTCTTT. This codes for CAWSKAGEGYEAFF. The chain combines TRBV30 with TRBJ1-1, with D possibly matching TRBD1 (6 bases). CDR3 length equals 14 residues. Trimming pared 2 bases from V and 8 bases from J, leaving 18 bases between. Germline CDR1 is GTSNPN and CDR2 is SVGIG (reference sequence).